This TCR beta chain was sequenced during a study of shared clonotypes between healthy human individuals. This CDR3 spans 17 amino acids. V lost 3 bases and J lost 0, with 16 bases in between. From germline, CDR1 is MGHDK and CDR2 SYGVNS. Clones were sequenced by immunoSEQ multiplex PCR, and TCRdb holds only the in-frame ones, with some missing. Of about 2 million clones in the sample, roughly 95% were seen once. The chain links TRBV25-1 to TRBJ2-3; weak D call: TRBD1 (6 bases). The clonotype originates from a man aged 18 to 30 in good health. The sequenced sample was naive CD4+ T cells sorted from blood. Documented subset: CD45RA+ positively selected. The CDR3 DNA sequence: TGTGCCAGCAGTGATCTGAAACAGGGCCCTAGCACAGATACGCAGTATTTT. Its translation is CASSDLKQGPSTDTQYF.